These 32 T cell receptor beta chains originate from one sample sequenced in a study of blood T cell repertoires in COVID-19. Libraries were prepared by immunoSEQ multiplex PCR; TCRdb keeps only in-frame clonotypes and omits some of them. Of 100,000 to 150,000 clones in the sample, about 72% were seen once. The specimen was peripheral blood. These receptors originate from a woman in her 70s with acute or convalescent COVID-19.

This chain links TRBV20-1 with TRBJ2-1; no firm D call. CDR3 length: 14 residues. Trimming removed 3 bases at V and 0 bases at J, with 9 bases between. Germline V gene lookup returns CDR1 DFQATT and CDR2 SNEGSKA (reference sequence). Written as DNA, the CDR3 is TGCAGTGCTAGTTTGAGGAGCTCCTACAATGAGCAGTTCTTC. It is translated as CSASLRSSYNEQFF.

The rearrangement joins TRBV6-2 or TRBV6-3 to TRBJ2-7; TRBD1 might be the D (6 bases). Germline V gene lookup returns CDR1 MNHEY and CDR2 SVGEGT. The CDR3 is made up of 13 amino acids. Trimming pared 0 bases from V and 6 bases from J, leaving 9 bases between. CDR3 region: CASSYSQGFEQYF. The CDR3 region has the DNA TGTGCCAGCAGTTACTCACAGGGTTTCGAGCAGTACTTC.

The chain uses TRBV21-1 and TRBJ2-7; TRBD2, the table's D call, was not compared with the DNA. TRBV21-1 is designated a pseudogene. This CDR3 is 10 amino acids long. CDR3 DNA: TGTGCCAGCAGCACTAGCGAGCAGTACTTC. It is translated as CASSTSEQYF.

The rearrangement links TRBV4-1 to TRBJ1-5, with no clear D. CDR1 and CDR2 from the germline V gene are MGHRA and YSYEKL. V was clipped by 1 base and J by 7 bases, with 14 bases between them. The CDR3 totals 15 residues. CDR3 in DNA: TGCGCCAGCAGCCAAGGAGGGTATGGGGAGCAGCCCCAGCATTTT. It codes for CASSQGGYGEQPQHF.

CDR3 region: CASNTRGNTEAFF. Here the CDR3 DNA reads TGTGCCAGCAACACCAGGGGGAACACTGAAGCTTTCTTT. The J gene is TRBJ1-1, the V gene TRBV6-5, with D perhaps TRBD1 (6 bases). CDR1 and CDR2 from the germline V gene are MNHEY and SVGAGI. Trimming stripped 7 bases from V and 1 base from J, with 10 bases between. This CDR3 contains 13 residues.

This clone showed up just a few times. The rearrangement uses TRBV28 and TRBJ2-1, with D maybe TRBD2 (6 bases). The CDR3 totals 14 residues. CDR1 MDHEN and CDR2 SYDVKM come from the germline V gene. V dropped 6 bases and J dropped 8 bases, with 17 bases sitting between them. The CDR3: CASSRGEVRDEQFF. The CDR3 DNA follows: TGTGCCAGCAGCCGCGGGGAAGTCAGGGATGAGCAGTTCTTC.

This chain connects TRBV2 to TRBJ2-7; D possibly corresponds to TRBD2 (5 bases). The CDR3 consists of 13 residues. V was cut by 4 bases and J by 7 bases, with 14 bases left in between. Germline CDR1 is SNHLY and CDR2 is FYNNEI. CDR3 sequence: CASSGRLAREQYF. The CDR3, as DNA: TGTGCCAGCAGTGGGAGGCTCGCTCGAGAGCAGTACTTC.

V usage is TRBV11-2 and J usage is TRBJ1-1; the match to TRBD1 covers 10 bases. The CDR3 extends over 13 amino acids. The trim removed 4 bases at V and 4 bases at J, leaving 0 bases unmatched. Germline-derived CDR1 and CDR2 are SGHAT and FQNNGV. The CDR3 DNA reads as TGTGCCAGCAGCTGGGACAGGGGCACTGAAGCTTTCTTT. Residues: CASSWDRGTEAFF.

V usage is TRBV5-1 and J usage is TRBJ2-7; a possible D gene is TRBD1 (5 bases). The CDR3 consists of 12 residues. CDR1 and CDR2 (germline): SGHRS, YFSETQ. V lost 3 bases and J 6 bases, leaving 10 bases between the germline ends. CDR3 loop: CASSWQGTEQYF. In DNA, the CDR3 is TGCGCCAGCAGCTGGCAGGGTACCGAGCAGTACTTC.

CDR3: CASSTTGFAGEKLFF. Here the CDR3 DNA reads TGTGCCAGCTCTACTACAGGGTTTGCTGGTGAAAAACTGTTTTTT. The V gene is TRBV6-4, the J gene TRBJ1-4; perhaps TRBD1 as D (6 bases). Germline CDR1 is MRHNA and CDR2 is SNTAGT. CDR3 length: 15 amino acids. V lost 8 bases and J lost 7, with 20 bases in between.

The chain joins TRBV4-1 to TRBJ1-1; 8 bases are a match to TRBD1. V gave up 4 bases and J gave up 3 bases; unmatched junction bases: 4. The CDR3 has 14 amino acids. Germline lookup yields CDR1 MGHRA and CDR2 YSYEKL. In nucleotides, the CDR3 is TGCGCCAGCAGCCGACAGGGGCCGGACACTGAAGCTTTCTTT. The encoded protein is CASSRQGPDTEAFF.

This clone was seen a single time. This rearrangement joins TRBV5-4 to TRBJ2-4; D is possibly TRBD1 (5 bases). The CDR3 has 14 residues. V gave up 4 bases and J gave up 9 bases, with 17 bases separating them. The V gene's germline CDR1 is SGHNT and CDR2 YYREEE (reference sequence). The CDR3 loop reads CASSPPGQGAIQYF. DNA of the CDR3: TGTGCCAGCAGCCCACCTGGGCAGGGTGCCATTCAGTACTTC.

This chain joins TRBV30 and TRBJ2-2; D unresolved. Between the trimmed V and J ends, which lost 2 bases and 6 bases, there was a span of 10 bases. The germline CDR1 and CDR2 sequences are GTSNPN and SVGIG (reference sequence). The CDR3 length is 13 residues. CDR3 protein: CAWSRAVPGELFF. In DNA form, the CDR3 reads TGTGCCTGGAGTCGCGCGGTTCCCGGGGAGCTGTTTTTT.

V is TRBV19 and J is TRBJ2-1; 10 nucleotides align to TRBD2. The CDR3 sequence is 15 residues long. J was trimmed by 9 bases and V by 5 bases; bases with no gene match: 10. The germline V gene has CDR1 LNHDA and CDR2 SQIVND (reference sequence). CDR3 nucleotide sequence: TGTGCCAGTAGTCTATCCGGACGACTAGCGGGTGAGCAGTTCTTC. Protein sequence: CASSLSGRLAGEQFF.

V gene TRBV10-3 combines with J gene TRBJ2-3; D possibly corresponds to TRBD2 (6 bases). Trimming took 2 bases from V and 4 from J, leaving 7 bases between them. The length of the CDR3 is 13 residues. Germline-derived CDR1 and CDR2 are ENHRY and SYGVKD. The CDR3 region has the DNA TGTGCCATCAGTGAGACGGGGGCAGATACGCAGTATTTT. Residues: CAISETGADTQYF.

A remark on this clone: The junction differs from germline at one of its ends, possibly a read error. V gene TRBV9 combines with J gene TRBJ2-7; 12 nucleotides match TRBD2. This CDR3 comprises 16 residues. The germline V gene has CDR1 SGDLS and CDR2 YYNGEE. The CDR3 sequence is CASSVGVLAGGPDRFF. The CDR3 DNA reads TGTGCCAGCAGCGTAGGGGTACTAGCGGGAGGACCGGATCGGTTCTTC.

The chain couples TRBV4-3 to TRBJ1-1; weak D call: TRBD1 (6 bases). Germline V gene sequence: CDR1 LGHNA, CDR2 YSLEER. The CDR3 is 14 amino acids. Trimming shortened V by 0 bases and J by 4 bases, and 9 bases separated the two germline ends. In DNA, the CDR3 is TGCGCCAGCAGCCAAGAGGGGGGGCTCACTGAAGCTTTCTTT. Translated: CASSQEGGLTEAFF.

V and J are TRBV4-3 and TRBJ2-3; D might be TRBD2 (7 bases). Trimming took 0 bases from V and 1 from J, leaving 8 bases between them. Looked up from germline, CDR1 is LGHNA and CDR2 is YSLEER. The CDR3 is made up of 15 amino acids. In nucleotides, the CDR3 is TGCGCCAGCAGCCAAGAGGGGGGGCGCACAGATACGCAGTATTTT. It yields the protein CASSQEGGRTDTQYF.

This rearrangement joins TRBV7-3 to TRBJ2-1, with 10 bases identical to TRBD2. Trimming removed 4 bases from V and 10 bases from J; junction bases left unmatched: 4. This CDR3 is 13 amino acids long. In germline, CDR1 is SGHTA, CDR2 FQGTGA. The chain's CDR3 is CASSSQREGEQFF. The CDR3 nucleotides are TGTGCCAGCAGCTCACAGCGGGAGGGAGAGCAGTTCTTC.

The rearrangement links TRBV7-8 to TRBJ2-2; 11 bases fit TRBD2. The CDR3 covers 16 residues. The germline V gene has CDR1 SGHVS and CDR2 FQNEAQ. Germline trimming cut 2 bases from V and 3 bases from J; bases unmatched to any gene: 2. The CDR3 nucleotides read TGTGCCAGCAGCTTACGACTAGCGGGGTACACCGGGGAGCTGTTTTTT. Amino acid sequence: CASSLRLAGYTGELFF.

This sequence joins TRBV6-5 and TRBJ1-2; 10 bases map to TRBD1. The germline gives CDR1 MNHEY, CDR2 SVGAGI. V shed 7 bases, J shed 3 bases, and the junction held 5 bases outside the gene matches. The CDR3 extends over 14 amino acids. This CDR3 reads CASNPGTGDYGYTF. The CDR3 DNA is TGTGCCAGCAACCCCGGGACAGGGGACTATGGCTACACCTTC.

The chain couples TRBV3-1 (or the pseudogene TRBV3-2) to TRBJ1-1; maybe TRBD1 (5 bases). The CDR3 loop spans 12 amino acids. Germline assignment: CDR1 LGHDT and CDR2 YNNKEL (reference sequence). V was clipped by 1 base and J by 8 bases, with 8 bases between them. The CDR3 DNA sequence: TGTGCCAGCAGCCAAGGGTACAGGGAAGCTTTCTTT. Translation: CASSQGYREAFF.

This clone was counted between two and nine times. V gene TRBV6-5 combines with J gene TRBJ1-2, with 8 bases fitting TRBD1. CDR1 is MNHEY and CDR2 is SVGAGI in the germline V gene. The ends lost 6 bases at V and 8 bases at J; junction bases unmatched: 11. The length of the CDR3 is 14 residues. DNA of the CDR3: TGTGCCAGCAGGACCCGGACAGGGCTGGCCGGCTACACCTTC. Encoded protein: CASRTRTGLAGYTF.

The chain has TRBV19 and TRBJ2-7; D remains unclear. The V end lost 3 bases, the J end lost 6 bases, and 12 bases lay between the germline ends. The CDR3 has 13 residues. Germline values: CDR1 LNHDA, CDR2 SQIVND (reference sequence). CDR3 bases: TGTGCCAGTAGTATTAATTTTGGAGCCGAGCAGTACTTC. Residues: CASSINFGAEQYF.

The chain couples TRBV18 to TRBJ1-1; a weak D match, TRBD1 (6 bases). Germline V gives CDR1 KGHSH, CDR2 LQKENI. V was cut by 1 base and J by 0 bases, with 12 bases left in between. CDR3 length equals 16 residues. For the CDR3, the DNA is TGTGCCAGCTCACCACGTTCCAGGGGATTGAACACTGAAGCTTTCTTT. Its translation: CASSPRSRGLNTEAFF.

The chain carries TRBV7-2 and TRBJ2-1, with a possible D match to TRBD1 (5 bases). Germline V gene sequence: CDR1 SGHTA, CDR2 FQGNSA. The CDR3 is 13 residues long. V lost 0 bases and J lost 9, with 9 bases in between. CDR3 sequence: CASSLAGAFEQFF. The CDR3 DNA reads TGTGCCAGCAGCTTAGCTGGGGCCTTTGAGCAGTTCTTC.

This chain uses TRBV27 with TRBJ1-4; TRBD1 matches 9 bases. Germline assignment: CDR1 MNHEY and CDR2 SMNVEV (reference sequence). The CDR3 is 14 residues long. V lost 5 bases, J lost 8 bases, and 6 bases stayed unmatched. The CDR3 here is CASSRQGDREKLFF. The DNA for the CDR3 is TGTGCCAGCAGTAGACAGGGGGATAGGGAAAAACTGTTTTTT.

This rearrangement joins TRBV15 to TRBJ1-1; 11 bases agree with TRBD1. Losses at the gene ends were 7 bases for V and 5 bases for J; bases not matched to a gene: 12. CDR3 length: 16 residues. Germline V lookup: CDR1 LNHNV, CDR2 YYDKDF (reference sequence). The CDR3 region has the DNA TGTGCCACCAACGGACTGGGACAGGGGGTAGGTACTGAAGCTTTCTTT. Translation: CATNGLGQGVGTEAFF.

This chain links TRBV4-3 with TRBJ1-5, with D perhaps TRBD1 (6 bases). The CDR3 is 15 amino acids. Trimming pared 0 bases from V and 5 bases from J, leaving 11 bases between. The germline V gene encodes CDR1 LGHNA and CDR2 YSLEER. CDR3 sequence reads: CASSQDATGYQPQHF. CDR3 nucleotides: TGCGCCAGCAGCCAAGATGCCACAGGGTATCAGCCCCAGCATTTT.

CDR3 in DNA: TGTGCCATCAGAAGCCAGGCGAACACCGGGGAGCTGTTTTTT. Amino acid sequence: CAIRSQANTGELFF. The rearrangement links TRBV10-3 to TRBJ2-2, with unresolved D. Trimming pared 6 bases from V and 0 bases from J, leaving 8 bases between. Germline V gives CDR1 ENHRY, CDR2 SYGVKD. The CDR3 consists of 14 residues.

The CDR3 here is CASRGSGSGVNEAFF. CDR3 nucleotide sequence: TGTGCCAGCAGGGGGAGTGGTTCGGGGGTGAATGAAGCTTTCTTT. This sequence joins TRBV27 and TRBJ1-1; tentatively, D is TRBD1 (5 bases). This CDR3 contains 15 residues. The ends were cut back, 6 bases at V and 7 bases at J, with 21 bases in the middle. Looked up from germline, CDR1 is MNHEY and CDR2 is SMNVEV (reference sequence).

The gene calls are TRBV7-9 and TRBJ2-7; 7 bases agree with TRBD2. The length of the CDR3 is 19 residues. Looked up from germline, CDR1 is SEHNR and CDR2 is FQNEAQ (reference sequence). Trimming took 1 base from V and 0 from J; bases not matched to a gene: 15. CDR3 nucleotide sequence: TGTGCCAGCAGCTTAGGCGACTATTGGGAGGGAACCATCTCCTACGAGCAGTACTTC. Protein: CASSLGDYWEGTISYEQYF. The full variable domain, rest sourced from reference TRBV7-9 and TRBJ2-7, is DTGVSQNPRHKITKRGQNVTFRCDPISEHNRLYWYRQTLGQGPEFLTYFQNEAQLEKSRLLSDRFSAERPKGSFSTLEIQRTEQGDSAMYLCASSLGDYWEGTISYEQYFGPGTRLTVT.